This is a list of T cell receptor beta chains from one sample in a study of blood T cell repertoires in COVID-19. Repertoires were generated with immunoSEQ multiplex PCR, while TCRdb's copy carries only in-frame clones and drops some. The repertoire consists of about 210,000 clones, with 92% occurring once and the leading ten covering approximately 1.2%. What was sequenced was peripheral blood. These receptors all come from a man aged 25-45 years with acute or convalescent COVID-19. Both conserved end residues are part of each CDR3. Each record gives: J gene, D gene, clone size, V gene, CDR3 protein, CDR3 DNA. A D gene is named only where the DNA matches it firmly. A row's size may be missing; if present it is once, few, many or a size class.

j_gene: TRBJ1-4; d_gene: TRBD1; abundance: -; v_gene: TRBV11-2; CDR3aa: CASSFGTGGKKLFF; CDR3nt: TGTGCCAGCAGCTTTGGGACAGGGGGCAAAAAACTGTTTTTT
j_gene: TRBJ1-5; d_gene: TRBD1; abundance: -; v_gene: TRBV9; CDR3aa: CASSEGTGYQPQHF; CDR3nt: TGTGCCAGCAGCGAAGGGACAGGATATCAGCCCCAGCATTTT
j_gene: TRBJ1-1; d_gene: -; abundance: -; v_gene: TRBV27; CDR3aa: CASSFDSINTEAFF; CDR3nt: TGTGCCAGCAGTTTTGACAGTATCAACACTGAAGCTTTCTTT
j_gene: TRBJ1-4; d_gene: TRBD1; abundance: -; v_gene: TRBV27; CDR3aa: CASSLGLGGKANEKLFF; CDR3nt: TGTGCCAGCAGTTTGGGTTTAGGGGGCAAGGCTAATGAAAAACTGTTTTTT
j_gene: TRBJ2-7; d_gene: TRBD1; abundance: -; v_gene: TRBV7-2; CDR3aa: CASSVQGQGAYEQYF; CDR3nt: TGTGCCAGCAGCGTCCAAGGACAGGGGGCCTACGAGCAGTACTTC
j_gene: TRBJ1-6; d_gene: TRBD1; abundance: -; v_gene: TRBV18; CDR3aa: CASSQDRANSPLHF; CDR3nt: TGTGCCAGCTCCCAGGACAGGGCTAATTCACCCCTCCACTTT
j_gene: TRBJ1-1; d_gene: TRBD1; abundance: -; v_gene: TRBV24-1; CDR3aa: CATSDRTGNTEAFF; CDR3nt: TGTGCCACCAGTGACAGGACAGGGAACACTGAAGCTTTCTTT
j_gene: TRBJ1-2; d_gene: -; abundance: -; v_gene: TRBV9; CDR3aa: CASSVVPELNYGYTF; CDR3nt: TGTGCCAGCAGCGTTGTTCCAGAATTAAACTATGGCTACACCTTC
j_gene: TRBJ2-7; d_gene: -; abundance: -; v_gene: TRBV5-6; CDR3aa: CASSRQQGFYEQYF; CDR3nt: TGTGCCAGCAGCCGTCAACAGGGTTTCTACGAGCAGTACTTC
j_gene: TRBJ1-6; d_gene: -; abundance: -; v_gene: TRBV3-1/TRBV3-2; CDR3aa: CASTLAADNSPLHF; CDR3nt: TGTGCCAGCACCTTGGCCGCCGATAATTCACCCCTCCACTTT
j_gene: TRBJ2-2; d_gene: -; abundance: -; v_gene: TRBV19; CDR3aa: CASLGRARTGELFF; CDR3nt: TGTGCCAGCCTGGGGAGAGCCCGAACGGGGGAGCTGTTTTTT
j_gene: TRBJ2-7; d_gene: -; abundance: once; v_gene: TRBV25-1; CDR3aa: CASSDPSSYEQYF; CDR3nt: TGTGCCAGCAGTGATCCCAGCTCCTACGAGCAGTACTTC
j_gene: TRBJ1-2; d_gene: -; abundance: -; v_gene: TRBV28; CDR3aa: CASSLGDSRNYGYTF; CDR3nt: TGTGCCAGCAGTTTAGGGGACTCCCGTAACTATGGCTACACCTTC
j_gene: TRBJ2-5; d_gene: TRBD2; abundance: -; v_gene: TRBV3-1/TRBV3-2; CDR3aa: CASSQVSSGGTETQYF; CDR3nt: TGTGCCAGCAGCCAAGTGTCTAGCGGGGGGACGGAGACCCAGTACTTC
j_gene: TRBJ2-3; d_gene: TRBD1; abundance: -; v_gene: TRBV5-1; CDR3aa: CASSSGDRGGTDTQYF; CDR3nt: TGCGCCAGCAGCTCCGGGGACAGGGGAGGAACAGATACGCAGTATTTT
j_gene: TRBJ2-7; d_gene: -; abundance: -; v_gene: TRBV13; CDR3aa: CASSYETTATLYEQYF; CDR3nt: TGTGCCAGCAGCTACGAAACGACAGCCACGTTGTACGAGCAGTACTTC